Sequencing of this T cell receptor (beta chain) was carried out in a study of OX40 agonist ivuxolimab in advanced cancers. Study context: Patients treated during dose escalation were battling hepatocellular carcinoma, melanoma, renal cell or head and neck cancer.

To note about this clone: Its antigen is still unknown.

Assay: immunoSEQ multiplex PCR; the TCRdb copy retains only in-frame clones and omits some. The data contain 13,000 to 15,000 clones, over 60% of them singletons. Study-wide findings and caveats: CD4+ and CD8+ blood T cells expanded clonally by week 6 at 0.1 to 3.0 mg/kg.

Germline V gene lookup returns CDR1 KGHSY and CDR2 FQNENV. The J segment lost 7 bases and the V segment lost 0 bases, leaving 8 bases of the junction unmatched. The CDR3 covers 15 residues. This TCR came from an adult with an advanced solid tumor such as melanoma, head and neck, liver or kidney cancer. The chain carries TRBV16 and TRBJ1-2; 7 nucleotides align to TRBD1. The material was CD4+ or CD8+ T cells sorted from blood, obtained in a trial of the OX40 agonist ivuxolimab. The CDR3: CASSQSTGNPSGYTF. The DNA for the CDR3 is TGTGCCAGCAGCCAATCGACAGGGAATCCTTCTGGCTACACCTTC.